This is a list of T cell receptor beta chains from one sample in a study of cytomegalovirus exposure and HLA in healthy donors. Only in-frame clones appear in the TCRdb table, and some are missing; sequencing was by immunoSEQ multiplex PCR. Of approximately 150,000 clones listed, approximately 89% were seen once; the top ten hold approximately 0.7%. The specimen sequenced was PBMCs. Every receptor here comes from a man aged 18 to 30 in good health and CMV-seronegative. CDR3s include the opening cysteine and the closing phenylalanine or tryptophan. D genes are given only for firm matches. For some rows the clone size is stated as once, few or many, or as a class when expanded; others skip it.

>TRBV7-9|TRBJ2-7|-|-
CASSHATRYEQYF
TGTGCCAGCAGCCACGCTACCCGGTACGAGCAGTACTTC
>TRBV7-3|TRBJ1-2|TRBD1|few
CASSPTTGSNYGYTF
TGTGCCAGCAGCCCAACGACAGGGAGCAACTATGGCTACACCTTC
>TRBV9|TRBJ2-7|TRBD2|-
CASSVGTSRFRPYEQYF
TGTGCCAGCAGCGTAGGGACTAGCCGATTCCGACCCTACGAGCAGTACTTC
>TRBV4-2|TRBJ2-7|-|few
CASSQGASDSYEQYF
TGTGCCAGCAGCCAAGGGGCTAGCGACTCCTACGAGCAGTACTTC
>TRBV6-1|TRBJ1-5|-|-
CASSEGPGAGNQPQHF
TGTGCCAGCAGTGAAGGGCCAGGGGCCGGCAATCAGCCCCAGCATTTT
>TRBV30|TRBJ2-7|-|-
CAWTLGGNEQYF
TGTGCCTGGACCCTAGGCGGGAACGAGCAGTACTTC
>TRBV5-1|TRBJ1-2|TRBD1|many
CASSLAGTGGGYTF
TGCGCCAGCAGCTTGGCCGGGACAGGGGGAGGCTACACCTTC
>TRBV6-1|TRBJ1-4|-|-
CASWGRDEKLFF
TGTGCCAGTTGGGGCAGGGATGAAAAACTGTTTTTT
>TRBV10-3|TRBJ2-3|TRBD1|-
CAISEGTGGRDTQYF
TGTGCCATCAGTGAAGGGACAGGGGGCAGAGATACGCAGTATTTT
>TRBV10-1|TRBJ2-1|TRBD1|-
CASSESGTGGNEQFF
TGCGCCAGCAGTGAGAGTGGGACAGGGGGGAATGAGCAGTTCTTC
>TRBV7-4|TRBJ1-2|-|-
CASSPPPGTRRDGYTF
TGTGCCAGCAGCCCCCCCCCGGGGACACGAAGGGATGGCTACACCTTC
>TRBV5-4|TRBJ1-3|-|-
CASSLGGRDSGNTIYF
TGTGCCAGCAGCTTGGGAGGACGGGACTCTGGAAACACCATATATTTT
>TRBV11-3|TRBJ2-2|-|-
CASSTRLAGELFF
TGTGCCAGCAGCACCCGACTAGCCGGGGAGCTGTTTTTT
>TRBV28|TRBJ1-1|TRBD1|once
CASSLNTGGSSEAFF
TGTGCCAGCAGTTTAAATACAGGGGGTTCGTCTGAAGCTTTCTTT
>TRBV5-1|TRBJ2-2|-|-
CASSAGQNTGELFF
TGCGCCAGCAGCGCGGGCCAGAACACCGGGGAGCTGTTTTTT
>TRBV6-5|TRBJ2-2|-|few
CASRTGMNTGELFF
TGTGCCAGCAGAACGGGGATGAACACCGGGGAGCTGTTTTTT
>TRBV6-5|TRBJ1-5|-|-
CASTGRGGQPQHF
TGTGCCAGCACCGGGAGGGGTGGACAGCCCCAGCATTTT
>TRBV5-5|TRBJ2-5|TRBD1|-
CASSSYRGLETQYF
TGTGCCAGCAGCTCTTACAGGGGTTTGGAGACCCAGTACTTC
>TRBV7-2|TRBJ1-5|-|-
CASSLAQVLSNQPQHF
TGTGCCAGCAGCTTAGCCCAGGTCCTGAGCAATCAGCCCCAGCATTTT
>TRBV7-9|TRBJ1-3|-|once
CASSLGDFGLGGNTIYF
TGTGCCAGCAGCTTGGGGGACTTTGGGCTTGGAGGAAACACCATATATTTT